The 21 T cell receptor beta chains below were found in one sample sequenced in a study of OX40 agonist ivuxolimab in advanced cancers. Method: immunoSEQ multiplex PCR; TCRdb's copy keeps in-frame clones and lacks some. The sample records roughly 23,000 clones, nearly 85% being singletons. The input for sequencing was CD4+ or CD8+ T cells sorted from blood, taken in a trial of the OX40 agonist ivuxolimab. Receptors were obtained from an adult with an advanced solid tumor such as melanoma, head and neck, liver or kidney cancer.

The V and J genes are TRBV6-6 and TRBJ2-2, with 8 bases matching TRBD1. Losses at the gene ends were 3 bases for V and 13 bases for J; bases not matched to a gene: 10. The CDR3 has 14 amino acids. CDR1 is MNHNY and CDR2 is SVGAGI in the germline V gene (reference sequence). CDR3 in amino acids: CASSYGTGAIGLFF. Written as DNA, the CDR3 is TGTGCCAGCAGTTATGGGACAGGTGCAATTGGGCTGTTTTTT.

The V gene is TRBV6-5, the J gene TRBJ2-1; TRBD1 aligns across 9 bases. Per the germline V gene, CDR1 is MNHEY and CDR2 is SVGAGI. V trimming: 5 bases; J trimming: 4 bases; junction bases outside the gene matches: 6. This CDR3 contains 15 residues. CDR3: CASSADRGGYNEQFF. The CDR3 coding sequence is TGTGCCAGCAGTGCCGACAGGGGGGGGTACAATGAGCAGTTCTTC.

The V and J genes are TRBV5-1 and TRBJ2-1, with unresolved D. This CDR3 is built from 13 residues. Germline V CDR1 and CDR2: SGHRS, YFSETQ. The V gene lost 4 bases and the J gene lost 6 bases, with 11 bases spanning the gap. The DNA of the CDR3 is TGCGCCAGCAGCAGTCAAATGGCCAATGAGCAGTTCTTC. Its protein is CASSSQMANEQFF.

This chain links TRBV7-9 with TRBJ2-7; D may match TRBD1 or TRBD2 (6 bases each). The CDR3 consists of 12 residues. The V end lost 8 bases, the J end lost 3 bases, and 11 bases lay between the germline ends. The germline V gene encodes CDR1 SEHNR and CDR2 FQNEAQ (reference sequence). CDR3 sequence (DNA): TGTGCCAGCGGGGGGCGGGTCTACGAGCAGTACTTC. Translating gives CASGGRVYEQYF. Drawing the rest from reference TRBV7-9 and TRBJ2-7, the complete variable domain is DTGVSQNPRHKITKRGQNVTFRCDPISEHNRLYWYRQTLGQGPEFLTYFQNEAQLEKSRLLSDRFSAERPKGSFSTLEIQRTEQGDSAMYLCASGGRVYEQYFGPGTRLTVT.

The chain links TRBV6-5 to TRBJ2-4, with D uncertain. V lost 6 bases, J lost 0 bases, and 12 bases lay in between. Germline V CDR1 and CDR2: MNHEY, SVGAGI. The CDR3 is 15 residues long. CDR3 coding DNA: TGTGCCAGCAGCCCCGGGCGGTTAGCCAAAAACATTCAGTACTTC. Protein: CASSPGRLAKNIQYF.

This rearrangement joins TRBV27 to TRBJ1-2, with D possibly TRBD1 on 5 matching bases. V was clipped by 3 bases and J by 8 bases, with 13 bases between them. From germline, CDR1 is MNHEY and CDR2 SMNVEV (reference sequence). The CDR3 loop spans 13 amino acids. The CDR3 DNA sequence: TGTGCCAGCAGTTTTAAAGGGGTAGAAGGCTACACCTTC. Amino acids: CASSFKGVEGYTF.

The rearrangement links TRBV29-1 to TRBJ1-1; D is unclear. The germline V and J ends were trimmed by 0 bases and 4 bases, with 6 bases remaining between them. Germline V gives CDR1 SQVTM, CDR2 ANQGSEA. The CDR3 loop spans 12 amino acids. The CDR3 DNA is TGCAGCGTTGAAGATCGGGGCACTGAAGCTTTCTTT. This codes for CSVEDRGTEAFF.

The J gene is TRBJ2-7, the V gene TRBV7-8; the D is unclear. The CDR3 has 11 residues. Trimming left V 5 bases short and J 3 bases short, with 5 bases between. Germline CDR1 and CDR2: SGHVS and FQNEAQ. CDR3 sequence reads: CASSPGYEQYF. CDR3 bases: TGTGCCAGCAGCCCCGGCTACGAGCAGTACTTC.

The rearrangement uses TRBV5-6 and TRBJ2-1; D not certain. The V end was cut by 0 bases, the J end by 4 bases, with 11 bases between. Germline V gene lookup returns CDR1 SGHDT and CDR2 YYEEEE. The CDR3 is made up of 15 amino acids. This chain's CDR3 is CASSLVYSPYNEQFF. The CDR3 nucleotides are TGTGCCAGCAGCTTGGTTTACAGCCCTTACAATGAGCAGTTCTTC.

The CDR3 loop reads CASCSTGRNEKLFF. The CDR3 DNA sequence: TGTGCCAGCTGTTCGACAGGGCGTAATGAAAAACTGTTTTTT. This chain connects TRBV27 to TRBJ1-4, with 7 nucleotides matching TRBD1. V dropped 8 bases and J dropped 4; count of bases not matched to a gene: 7. The CDR3 sequence is 14 residues long. CDR1 MNHEY and CDR2 SMNVEV come from the germline V gene (reference sequence).

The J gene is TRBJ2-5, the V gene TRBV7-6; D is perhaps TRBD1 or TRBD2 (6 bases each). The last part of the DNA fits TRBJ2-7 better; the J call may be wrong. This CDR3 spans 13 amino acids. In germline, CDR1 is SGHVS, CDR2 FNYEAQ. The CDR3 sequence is CASSSGAAYEQYF. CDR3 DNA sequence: TGTGCCAGCAGCTCGGGGGCTGCCTACGAGCAGTACTTC.

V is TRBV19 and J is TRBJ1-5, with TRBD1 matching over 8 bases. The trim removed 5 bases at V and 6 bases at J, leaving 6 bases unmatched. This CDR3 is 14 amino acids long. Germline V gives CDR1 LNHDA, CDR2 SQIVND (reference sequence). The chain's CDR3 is CASSGTGGGQPQHF. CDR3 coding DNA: TGTGCCAGTAGTGGGACAGGAGGGGGTCAGCCCCAGCATTTT.

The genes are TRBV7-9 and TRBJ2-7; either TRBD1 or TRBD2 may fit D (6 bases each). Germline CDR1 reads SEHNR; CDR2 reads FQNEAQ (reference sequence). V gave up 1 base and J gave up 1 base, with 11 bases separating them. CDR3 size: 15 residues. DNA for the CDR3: TGTGCCAGCAGCTTAGTTGGGGGGCCATCCTACGAGCAGTACTTC. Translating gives CASSLVGGPSYEQYF.

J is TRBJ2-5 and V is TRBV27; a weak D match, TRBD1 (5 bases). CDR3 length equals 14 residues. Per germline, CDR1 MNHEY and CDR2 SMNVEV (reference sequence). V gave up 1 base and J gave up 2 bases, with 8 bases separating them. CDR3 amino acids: CASSLLGHQETQYF. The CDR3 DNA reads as TGTGCCAGCAGTTTATTAGGACATCAAGAGACCCAGTACTTC.

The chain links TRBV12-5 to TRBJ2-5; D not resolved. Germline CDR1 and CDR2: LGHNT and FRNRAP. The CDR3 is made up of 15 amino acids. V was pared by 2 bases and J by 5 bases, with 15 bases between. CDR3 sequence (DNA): TGTGCTAGTGGTTTGACATCTCAGCCCCAGGAGACCCAGTACTTC. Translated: CASGLTSQPQETQYF. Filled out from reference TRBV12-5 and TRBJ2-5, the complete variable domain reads DARVTQTPRHKVTEMGQEVTMRCQPILGHNTVFWYRQTMMQGLELLAYFRNRAPLDDSGMPKDRFSAEMPDATLATLKIQPSEPRDSAVYFCASGLTSQPQETQYFGPGTRLLVL.

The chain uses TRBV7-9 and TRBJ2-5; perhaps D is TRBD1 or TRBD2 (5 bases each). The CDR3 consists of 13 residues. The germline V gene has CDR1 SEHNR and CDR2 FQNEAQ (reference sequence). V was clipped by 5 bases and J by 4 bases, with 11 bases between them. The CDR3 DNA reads TGTGCCAGCAGCCCTCCTGGGGGAGAGACCCAGTACTTC. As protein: CASSPPGGETQYF.

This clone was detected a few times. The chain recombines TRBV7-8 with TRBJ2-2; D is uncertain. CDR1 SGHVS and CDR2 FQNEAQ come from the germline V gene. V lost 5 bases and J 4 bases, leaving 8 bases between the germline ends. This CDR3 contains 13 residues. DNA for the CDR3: TGTGCCAGCAGCCCTGGGGTCACCGGGGAGCTGTTTTTT. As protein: CASSPGVTGELFF.

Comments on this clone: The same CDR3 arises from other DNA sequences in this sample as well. This chain's CDR3 is CASLGGTEAFF. The CDR3 DNA reads TGTGCCAGCCTGGGGGGCACTGAAGCTTTCTTT. The chain combines TRBV2 with TRBJ1-1; tentative D call: TRBD1 (5 bases). This CDR3 contains 11 residues. The V end was cut by 8 bases, the J end by 4 bases, with 8 bases between. Per germline, CDR1 SNHLY and CDR2 FYNNEI. Using reference TRBV2 and TRBJ1-1 for the parts outside the CDR3, the full variable domain is EPEVTQTPSHQVTQMGQEVILRCVPISNHLYFYWYRQILGQKVEFLVSFYNNEISEKSEIFDDQFSVERPDGSNFTLKIRSTKLEDSAMYFCASLGGTEAFFGQGTRLTVV.

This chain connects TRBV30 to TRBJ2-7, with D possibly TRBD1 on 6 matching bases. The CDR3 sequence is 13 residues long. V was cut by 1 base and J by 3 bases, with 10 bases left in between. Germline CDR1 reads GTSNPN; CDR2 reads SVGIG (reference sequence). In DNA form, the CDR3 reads TGTGCCTGGAGTGAGGACAGTCTCTACGAGCAGTACTTC. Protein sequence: CAWSEDSLYEQYF.

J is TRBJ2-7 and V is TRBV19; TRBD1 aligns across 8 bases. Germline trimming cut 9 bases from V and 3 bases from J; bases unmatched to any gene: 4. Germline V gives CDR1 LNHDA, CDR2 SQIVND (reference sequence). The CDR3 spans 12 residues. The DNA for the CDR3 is TGTGCCAGCTCTGGACAGGGCTACGAGCAGTACTTC. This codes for CASSGQGYEQYF.

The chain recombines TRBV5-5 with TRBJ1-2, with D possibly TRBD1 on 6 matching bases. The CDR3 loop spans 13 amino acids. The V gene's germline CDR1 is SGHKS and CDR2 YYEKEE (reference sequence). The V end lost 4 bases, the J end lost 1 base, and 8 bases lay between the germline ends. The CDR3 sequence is CASSTDSNYGYTF. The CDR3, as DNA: TGTGCCAGCAGCACGGACAGTAACTATGGCTACACCTTC.